This T cell receptor (beta chain) was retrieved from a study of T cells expressing NK-cell markers. Production of TCR beta cDNA relied on 5'RACE template switching with UMIs. TCRdb reanalyzed the 5' RACE reads and collapses them to one entry per CDR3 protein, without DNA. This sample contains a few hundred thousand distinct CDR3 sequences. Findings and caveats of the study: Dominant NKG2C+ clonotypes made up about 1.0-7.5% of CD8+ T cells in a handful of donors. Also leading the CD3+CD56-NKG2C+ fraction in a handful of donors were these clonotypes.

Germline loops: CDR1 MNHNS, CDR2 SASEGT. This CDR3 is built from 15 residues. Remarks on this clonotype: No antigen is known for it.

What was sequenced was blood T cells: a sorted CD56 or NKG2C T cell subset, CD4+ or CD8+ T cells, or bulk PBMC T cells (not recorded which). The chain joins TRBV6-1 to TRBJ1-1. This TCR was sampled from a man aged 18-75 years in good health. This CDR3 reads CASTRALGMNTEAFF.